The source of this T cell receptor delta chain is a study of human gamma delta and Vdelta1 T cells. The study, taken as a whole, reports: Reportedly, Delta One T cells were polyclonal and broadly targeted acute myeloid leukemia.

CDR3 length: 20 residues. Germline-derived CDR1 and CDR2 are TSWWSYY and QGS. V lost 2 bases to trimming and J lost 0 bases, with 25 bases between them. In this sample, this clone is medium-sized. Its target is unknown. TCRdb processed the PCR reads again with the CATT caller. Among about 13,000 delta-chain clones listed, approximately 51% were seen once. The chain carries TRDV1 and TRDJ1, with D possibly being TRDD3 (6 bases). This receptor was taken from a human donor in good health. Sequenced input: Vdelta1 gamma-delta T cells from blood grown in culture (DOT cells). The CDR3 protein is CALGEVVGRGSSLYTDKLIF. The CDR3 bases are TGTGCTCTTGGGGAAGTAGTAGGTCGGGGGAGCTCCCTGTACACCGATAAACTCATCTTT.